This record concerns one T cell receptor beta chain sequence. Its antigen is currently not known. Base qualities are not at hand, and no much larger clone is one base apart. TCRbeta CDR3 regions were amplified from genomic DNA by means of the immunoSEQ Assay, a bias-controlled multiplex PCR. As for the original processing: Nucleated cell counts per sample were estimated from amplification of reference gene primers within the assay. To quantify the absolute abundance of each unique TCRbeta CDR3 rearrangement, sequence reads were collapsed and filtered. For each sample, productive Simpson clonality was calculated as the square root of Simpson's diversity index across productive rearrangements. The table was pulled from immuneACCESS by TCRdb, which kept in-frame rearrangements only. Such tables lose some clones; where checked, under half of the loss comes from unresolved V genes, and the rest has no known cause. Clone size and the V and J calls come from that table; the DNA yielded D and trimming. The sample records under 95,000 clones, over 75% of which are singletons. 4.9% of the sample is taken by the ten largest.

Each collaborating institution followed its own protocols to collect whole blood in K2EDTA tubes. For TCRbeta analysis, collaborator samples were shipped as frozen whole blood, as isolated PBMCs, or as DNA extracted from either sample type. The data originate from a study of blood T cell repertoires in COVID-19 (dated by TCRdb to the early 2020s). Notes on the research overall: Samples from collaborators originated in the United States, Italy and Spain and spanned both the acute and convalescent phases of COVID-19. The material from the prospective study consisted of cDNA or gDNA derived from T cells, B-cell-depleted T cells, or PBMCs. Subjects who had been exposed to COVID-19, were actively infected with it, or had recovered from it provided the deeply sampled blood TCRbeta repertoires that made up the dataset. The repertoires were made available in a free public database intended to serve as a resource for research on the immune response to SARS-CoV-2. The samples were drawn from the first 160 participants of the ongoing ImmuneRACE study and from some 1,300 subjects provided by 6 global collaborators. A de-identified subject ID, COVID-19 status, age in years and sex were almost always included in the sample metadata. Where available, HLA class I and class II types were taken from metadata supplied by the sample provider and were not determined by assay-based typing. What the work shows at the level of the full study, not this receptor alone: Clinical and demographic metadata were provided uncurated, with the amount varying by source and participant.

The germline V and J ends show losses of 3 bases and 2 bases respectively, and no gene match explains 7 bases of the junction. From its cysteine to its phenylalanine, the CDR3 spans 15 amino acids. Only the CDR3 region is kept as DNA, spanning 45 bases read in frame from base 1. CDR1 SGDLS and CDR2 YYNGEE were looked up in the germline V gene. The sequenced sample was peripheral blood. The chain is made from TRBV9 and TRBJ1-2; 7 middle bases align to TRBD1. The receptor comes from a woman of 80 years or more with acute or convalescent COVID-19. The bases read TGTGCCAGCAGCGCACAAGGGGGCGTCAACTATGGCTACACCTTC. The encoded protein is CASSAQGGVNYGYTF.